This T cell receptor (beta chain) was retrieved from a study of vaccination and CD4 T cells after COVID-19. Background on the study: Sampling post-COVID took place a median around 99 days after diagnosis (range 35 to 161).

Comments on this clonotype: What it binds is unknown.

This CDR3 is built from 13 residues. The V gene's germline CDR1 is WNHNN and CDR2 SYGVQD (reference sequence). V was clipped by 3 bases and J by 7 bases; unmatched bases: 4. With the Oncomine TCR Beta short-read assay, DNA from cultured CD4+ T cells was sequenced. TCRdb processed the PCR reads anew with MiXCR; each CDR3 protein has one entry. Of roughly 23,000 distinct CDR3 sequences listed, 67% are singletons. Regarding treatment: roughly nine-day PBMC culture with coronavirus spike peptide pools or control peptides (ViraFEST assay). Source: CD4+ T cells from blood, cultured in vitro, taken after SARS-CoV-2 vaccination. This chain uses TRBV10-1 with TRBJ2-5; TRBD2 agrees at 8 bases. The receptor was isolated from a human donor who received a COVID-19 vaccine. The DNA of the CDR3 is TGCGCCAGCAGTGATGAGGCGGGAGGGACCCAGTACTTC. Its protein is CASSDEAGGTQYF.